This T cell receptor beta chain was sequenced during a study of CD8+CD57+ T cells in acquired aplastic anemia. Across the study: Isolated CD4+ and CD8+ cells, once sorted, yielded DNA averaging roughly 3.2 ug. Regarding the study as a whole: Comparison of patients with controls identified 25 to 35 shared CD8+ CDR3 sequences.

All sequencing subjects had displayed CD8+CD57+ cell expansion on flow cytometry. Patients uniformly had severe acquired aplastic anemia. Researchers used genomic DNA as the template to profile TCR beta VDJ and CDR3. TCRdb itself ran the reads through MiXCR, one entry per CDR3 protein. The sample contains approximately 250,000 distinct CDR3 sequences, approximately 80% of which appear only once. The CDR3 runs to 14 residues. Germline V gene data show CDR1 as LGHNA and CDR2 as YNFKEQ. V was trimmed by 4 bases and J by 0 bases, leaving 10 bases between them. As for this clonotype: Its antigen is not identified.

V usage is TRBV4-2 and J usage is TRBJ2-7, with D possibly being TRBD2 (5 bases). This TCR was sampled from a human donor with aplastic anemia. Input material: sorted CD4+, CD8+, or CD8+CD57+ T cells (not recorded which) from PBMCs. The CDR3: CASSPSGSSYEQYF. The CDR3 bases are TGTGCCAGCAGCCCCTCGGGGAGCTCCTACGAGCAGTACTTC.